This TCR beta chain was identified in a study of identical twins. Trimming stripped 1 base from V and 3 bases from J, with 16 bases between. The CDR3 covers 16 residues. The V gene's germline CDR1 is MNHEY and CDR2 SVGEGT. MiXCR, applied by TCRdb to the 5' RACE reads, yields one record per CDR3 protein. The repertoire has around 690,000 distinct CDR3 sequences, 21% of them found once; the top ten carry 4.3%. This sample was also put to use in a study of T cells expressing NK-cell markers. That publication notes: Sequenced donors, eight in total, included seven who were HCMV-seropositive and one who was seronegative.

This receptor was obtained from a woman aged 18-29 years in good health. Sequencing input: PBMCs. This sequence joins TRBV6-2 or TRBV6-3 and TRBJ2-7; no definite D call. The CDR3 reads CASSYLVTQPNYEQYF. Here the CDR3 DNA reads TGTGCCAGCAGTTACTTGGTGACGCAACCGAACTACGAGCAGTACTTC.